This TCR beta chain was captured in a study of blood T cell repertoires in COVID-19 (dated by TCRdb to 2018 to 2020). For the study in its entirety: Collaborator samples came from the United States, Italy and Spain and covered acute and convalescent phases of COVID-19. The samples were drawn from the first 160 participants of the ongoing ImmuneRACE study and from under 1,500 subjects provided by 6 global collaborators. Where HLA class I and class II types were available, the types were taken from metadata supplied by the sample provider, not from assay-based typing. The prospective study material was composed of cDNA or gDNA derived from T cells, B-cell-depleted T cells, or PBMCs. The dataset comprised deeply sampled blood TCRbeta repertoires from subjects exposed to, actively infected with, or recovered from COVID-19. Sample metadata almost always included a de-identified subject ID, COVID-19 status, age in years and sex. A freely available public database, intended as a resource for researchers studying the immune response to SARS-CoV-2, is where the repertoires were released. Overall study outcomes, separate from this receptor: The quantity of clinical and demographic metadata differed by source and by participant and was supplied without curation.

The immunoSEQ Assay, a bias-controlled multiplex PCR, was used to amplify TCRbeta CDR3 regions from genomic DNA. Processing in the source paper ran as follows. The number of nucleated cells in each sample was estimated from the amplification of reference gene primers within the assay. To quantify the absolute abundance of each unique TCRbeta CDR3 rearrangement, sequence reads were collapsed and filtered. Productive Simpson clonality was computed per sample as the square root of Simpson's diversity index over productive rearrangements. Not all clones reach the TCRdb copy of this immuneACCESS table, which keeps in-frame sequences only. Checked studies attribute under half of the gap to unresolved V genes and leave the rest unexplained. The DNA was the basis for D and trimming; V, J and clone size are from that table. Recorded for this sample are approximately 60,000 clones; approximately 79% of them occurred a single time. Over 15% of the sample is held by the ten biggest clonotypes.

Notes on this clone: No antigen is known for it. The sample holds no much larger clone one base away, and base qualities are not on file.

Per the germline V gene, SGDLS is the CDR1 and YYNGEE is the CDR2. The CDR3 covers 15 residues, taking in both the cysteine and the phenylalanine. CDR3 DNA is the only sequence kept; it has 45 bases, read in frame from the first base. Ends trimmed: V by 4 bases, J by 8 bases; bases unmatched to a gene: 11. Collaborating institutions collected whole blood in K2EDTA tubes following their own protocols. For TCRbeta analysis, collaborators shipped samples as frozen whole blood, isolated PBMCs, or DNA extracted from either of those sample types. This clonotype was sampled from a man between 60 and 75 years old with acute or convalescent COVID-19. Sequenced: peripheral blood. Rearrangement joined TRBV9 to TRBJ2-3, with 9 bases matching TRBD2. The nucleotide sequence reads TGTGCCAGCAGCTCCATCAGCGGGAGGAGGGGTACGCAGTATTTT. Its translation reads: CASSSISGRRGTQYF.